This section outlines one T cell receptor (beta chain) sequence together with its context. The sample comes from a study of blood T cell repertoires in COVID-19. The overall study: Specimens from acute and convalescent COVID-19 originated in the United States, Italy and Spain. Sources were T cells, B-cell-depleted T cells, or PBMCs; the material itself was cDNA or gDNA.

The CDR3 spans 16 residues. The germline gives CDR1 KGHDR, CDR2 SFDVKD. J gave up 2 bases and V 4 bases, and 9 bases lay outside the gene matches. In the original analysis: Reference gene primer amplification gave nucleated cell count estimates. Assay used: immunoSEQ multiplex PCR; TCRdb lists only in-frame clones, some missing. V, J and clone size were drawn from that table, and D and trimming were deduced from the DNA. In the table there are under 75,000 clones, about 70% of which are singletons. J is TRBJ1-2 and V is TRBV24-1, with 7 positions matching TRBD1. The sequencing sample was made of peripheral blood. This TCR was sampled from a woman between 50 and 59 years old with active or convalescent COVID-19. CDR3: CATSDSRQGQNYGYTF. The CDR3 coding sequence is TGTGCCACCAGTGACTCACGGCAGGGACAGAACTATGGCTACACCTTC.